This T cell receptor beta chain emerged from a study of identifying expanded T cells in peripheral blood. Overall study results and limits: Technical replicates showed roughly 1.2 changed clones; two weeks 15 to 20; four weeks 19. Roughly 2-week clone count variance significantly increased as total template count grew.

Only in-frame clones appear in the TCRdb table, and some are missing; sequencing was by immunoSEQ multiplex PCR. This sample has about 78,000 clones; 70% to 90% occur once, and the top ten carry 18%. Remarks on this clone: Its antigen remains unidentified.

V trimming: 4 bases; J trimming: 5 bases; junction bases outside the gene matches: 5. Germline CDR1 and CDR2: MNHNS and SASEGT. The CDR3 is made up of 14 amino acids. This clonotype originated in a person aged 18 to 75 in good health. Material for sequencing was blood. The chain carries TRBV6-1 and TRBJ2-1; 7 bases map to TRBD2. The CDR3 sequence is CASSVTSSNNEQFF. The CDR3 DNA reads TGTGCCAGCAGTGTGACTAGCAGTAACAATGAGCAGTTCTTC.